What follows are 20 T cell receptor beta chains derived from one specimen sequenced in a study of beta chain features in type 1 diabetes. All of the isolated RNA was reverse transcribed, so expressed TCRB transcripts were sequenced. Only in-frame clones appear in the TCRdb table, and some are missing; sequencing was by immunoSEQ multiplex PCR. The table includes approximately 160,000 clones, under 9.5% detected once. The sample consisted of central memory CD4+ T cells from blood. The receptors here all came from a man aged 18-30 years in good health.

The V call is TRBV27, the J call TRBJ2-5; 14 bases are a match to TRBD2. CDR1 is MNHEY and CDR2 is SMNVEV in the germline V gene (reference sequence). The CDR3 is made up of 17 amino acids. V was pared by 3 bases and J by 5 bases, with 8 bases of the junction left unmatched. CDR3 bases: TGTGCCAGCAGTTTTCACGGACTAGCGGGAGGTGTGGAGACCCAGTACTTC. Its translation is CASSFHGLAGGVETQYF.

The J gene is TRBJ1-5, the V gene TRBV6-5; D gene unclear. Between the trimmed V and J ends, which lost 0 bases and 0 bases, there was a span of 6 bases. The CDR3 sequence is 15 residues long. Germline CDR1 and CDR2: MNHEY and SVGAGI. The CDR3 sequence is CASSYSGDSNQPQHF. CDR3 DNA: TGTGCCAGCAGTTACTCGGGAGATAGCAATCAGCCCCAGCATTTT.

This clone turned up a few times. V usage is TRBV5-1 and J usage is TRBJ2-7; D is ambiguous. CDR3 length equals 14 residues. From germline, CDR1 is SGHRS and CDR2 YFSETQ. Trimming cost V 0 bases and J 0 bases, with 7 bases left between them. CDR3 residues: CASSLGSSSYEQYF. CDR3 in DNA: TGCGCCAGCAGCTTGGGTAGCAGCTCCTACGAGCAGTACTTC.

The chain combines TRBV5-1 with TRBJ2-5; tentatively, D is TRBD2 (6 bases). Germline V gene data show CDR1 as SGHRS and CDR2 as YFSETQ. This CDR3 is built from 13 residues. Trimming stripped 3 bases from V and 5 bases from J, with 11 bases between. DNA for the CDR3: TGCGCCAGCAGCTCACTAGGAGGGGAGACCCAGTACTTC. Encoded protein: CASSSLGGETQYF.

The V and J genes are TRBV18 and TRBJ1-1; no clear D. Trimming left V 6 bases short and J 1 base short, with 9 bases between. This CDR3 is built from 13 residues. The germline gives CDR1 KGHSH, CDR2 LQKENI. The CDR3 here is CASSKIENTEAFF. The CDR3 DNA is TGTGCCAGCTCCAAGATAGAGAACACTGAAGCTTTCTTT.

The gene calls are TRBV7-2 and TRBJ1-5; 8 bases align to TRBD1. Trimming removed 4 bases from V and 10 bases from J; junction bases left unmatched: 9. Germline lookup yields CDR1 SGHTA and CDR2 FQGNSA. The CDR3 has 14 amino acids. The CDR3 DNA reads TGTGCCAGCAGCTCGCCGGACAGGGCCGGTCCCCAGCATTTT. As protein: CASSSPDRAGPQHF.

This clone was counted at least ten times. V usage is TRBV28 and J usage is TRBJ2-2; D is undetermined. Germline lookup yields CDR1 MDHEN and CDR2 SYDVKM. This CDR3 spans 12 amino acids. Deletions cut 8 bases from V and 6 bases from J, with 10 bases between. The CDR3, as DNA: TGTGCCAGCCTAGATCTGCCCGGGGAGCTGTTTTTT. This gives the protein CASLDLPGELFF.

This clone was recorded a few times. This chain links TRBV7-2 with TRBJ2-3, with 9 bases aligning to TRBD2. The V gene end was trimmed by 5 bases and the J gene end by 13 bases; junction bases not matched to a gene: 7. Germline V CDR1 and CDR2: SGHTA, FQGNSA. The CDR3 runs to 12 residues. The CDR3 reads CASSPERGAEYF. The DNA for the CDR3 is TGTGCCAGCAGCCCCGAGCGGGGGGCCGAGTATTTT.

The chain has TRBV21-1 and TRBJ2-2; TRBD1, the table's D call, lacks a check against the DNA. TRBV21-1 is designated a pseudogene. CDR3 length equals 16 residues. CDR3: CASSNNTGGNTGELFF. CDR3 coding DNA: TGTGCCAGCAGCAACAATACAGGGGGGAACACCGGGGAGCTGTTTTTT.

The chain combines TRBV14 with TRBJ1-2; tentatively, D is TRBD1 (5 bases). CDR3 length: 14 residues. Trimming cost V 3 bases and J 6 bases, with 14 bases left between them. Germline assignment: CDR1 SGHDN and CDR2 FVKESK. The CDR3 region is CASSHNGGNDGYTF. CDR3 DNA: TGTGCCAGCAGCCATAACGGGGGTAATGATGGCTACACCTTC.

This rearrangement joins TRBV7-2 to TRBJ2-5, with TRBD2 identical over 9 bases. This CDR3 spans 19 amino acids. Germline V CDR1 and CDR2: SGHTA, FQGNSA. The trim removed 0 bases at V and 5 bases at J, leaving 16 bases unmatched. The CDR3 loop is CASSLARPPSGAVWETQYF. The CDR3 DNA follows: TGTGCCAGCAGCTTAGCCCGACCCCCTAGCGGGGCCGTATGGGAGACCCAGTACTTC.

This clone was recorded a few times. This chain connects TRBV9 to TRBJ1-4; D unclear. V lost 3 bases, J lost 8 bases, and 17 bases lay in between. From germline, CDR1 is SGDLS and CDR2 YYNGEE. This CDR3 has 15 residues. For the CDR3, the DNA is TGTGCCAGCAGCGGAAACGGGTTATATGGGGAAAAACTGTTTTTT. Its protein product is CASSGNGLYGEKLFF.

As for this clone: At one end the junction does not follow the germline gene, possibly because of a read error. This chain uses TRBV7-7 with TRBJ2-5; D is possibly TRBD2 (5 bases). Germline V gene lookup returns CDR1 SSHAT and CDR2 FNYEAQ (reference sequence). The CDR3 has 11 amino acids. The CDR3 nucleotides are TGTGCTAGCAGCCGCGGGGAGACCCAGTACTTC. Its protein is CASSRGETQYF.

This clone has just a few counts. CDR3 in amino acids: CAWSESSNQPQHF. As DNA, the CDR3 is TGTGCCTGGAGTGAGAGTAGCAATCAGCCCCAGCATTTT. This chain uses TRBV30 with TRBJ1-5; the D is unclear. The CDR3 spans 13 residues. Germline V gene lookup returns CDR1 GTSNPN and CDR2 SVGIG (reference sequence). The V and J ends lost 1 base and 0 bases respectively, with 4 bases between them.

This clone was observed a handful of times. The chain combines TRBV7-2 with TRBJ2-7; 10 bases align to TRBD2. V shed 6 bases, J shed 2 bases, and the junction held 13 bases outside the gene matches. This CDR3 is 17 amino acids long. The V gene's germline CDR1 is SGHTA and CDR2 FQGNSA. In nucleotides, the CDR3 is TGTGCCAGCAGACCAGGACTAGCGGACCAAAGGACCTACGAGCAGTACTTC. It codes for CASRPGLADQRTYEQYF.

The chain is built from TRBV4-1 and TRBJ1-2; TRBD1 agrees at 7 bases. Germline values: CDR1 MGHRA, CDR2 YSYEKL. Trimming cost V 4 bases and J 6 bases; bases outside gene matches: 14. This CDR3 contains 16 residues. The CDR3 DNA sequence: TGCGCCAGCAGCCGGGACAGCTTATTCCGTCGAGATGGCTACACCTTC. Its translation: CASSRDSLFRRDGYTF.

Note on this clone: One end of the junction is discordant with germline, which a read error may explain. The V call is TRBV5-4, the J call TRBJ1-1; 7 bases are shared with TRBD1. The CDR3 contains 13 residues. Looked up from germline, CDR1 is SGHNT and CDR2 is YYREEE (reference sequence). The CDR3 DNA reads TGCGCCAGCAGCCAAGACAGGGACACTGAAGCTTTCTTT. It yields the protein CASSQDRDTEAFF.

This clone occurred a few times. Written as DNA, the CDR3 is TGCGCCAGCAGCCAGGGTTCGACAGGGATCGGTCAGCCCCAGCATTTT. This sequence encodes CASSQGSTGIGQPQHF. The chain is built from TRBV4-1 and TRBJ1-5; 7 positions agree with TRBD1. CDR3 length: 16 residues. V gave up 3 bases and J gave up 6 bases; unmatched junction bases: 11. The germline gives CDR1 MGHRA, CDR2 YSYEKL.

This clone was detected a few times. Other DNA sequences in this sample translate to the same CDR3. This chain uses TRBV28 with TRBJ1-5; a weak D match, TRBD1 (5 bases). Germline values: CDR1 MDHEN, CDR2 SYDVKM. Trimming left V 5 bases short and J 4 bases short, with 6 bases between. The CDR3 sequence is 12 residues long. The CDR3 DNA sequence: TGTGCCAGCAGTGCAGGGAATCAGCCCCAGCATTTT. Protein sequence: CASSAGNQPQHF.

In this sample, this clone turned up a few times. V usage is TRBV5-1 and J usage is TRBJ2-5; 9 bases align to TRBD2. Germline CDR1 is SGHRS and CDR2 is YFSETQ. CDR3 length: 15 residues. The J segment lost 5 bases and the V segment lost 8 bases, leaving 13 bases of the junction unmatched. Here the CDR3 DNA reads TGCGCCAGTAATGCCAATAGCGGGAGCGGGGAGACCCAGTACTTC. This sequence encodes CASNANSGSGETQYF.